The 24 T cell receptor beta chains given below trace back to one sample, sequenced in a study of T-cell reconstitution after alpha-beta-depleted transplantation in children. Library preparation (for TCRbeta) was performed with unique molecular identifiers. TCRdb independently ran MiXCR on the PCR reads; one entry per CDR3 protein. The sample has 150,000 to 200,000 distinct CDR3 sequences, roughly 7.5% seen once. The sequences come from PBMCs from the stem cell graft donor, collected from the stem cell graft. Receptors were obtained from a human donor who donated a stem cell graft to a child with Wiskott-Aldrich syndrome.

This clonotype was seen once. CDR3 protein: CASSKGGGNTEAFF. CDR3 nucleotide sequence: TGTGCCAGCAGCAAAGGAGGAGGAAACACTGAAGCTTTCTTT. The V call is TRBV7-8, the J call TRBJ1-1; no reliable D call. The germline gives CDR1 SGHVS, CDR2 FQNEAQ. V lost 5 bases, J lost 2 bases, and 12 bases lay in between. The CDR3 is made up of 14 amino acids.

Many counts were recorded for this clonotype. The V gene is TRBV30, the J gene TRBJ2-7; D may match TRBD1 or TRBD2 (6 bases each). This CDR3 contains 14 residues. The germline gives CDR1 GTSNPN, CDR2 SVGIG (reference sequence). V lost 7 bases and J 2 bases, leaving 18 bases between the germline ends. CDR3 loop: CAYTSLGQPYEQYF. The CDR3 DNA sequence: TGTGCCTATACTAGCCTTGGACAGCCCTACGAGCAGTACTTC.

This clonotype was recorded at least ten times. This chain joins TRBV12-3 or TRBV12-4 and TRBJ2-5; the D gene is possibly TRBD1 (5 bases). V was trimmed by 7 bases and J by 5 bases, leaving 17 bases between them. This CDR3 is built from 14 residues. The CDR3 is CASTTDTFVETQYF. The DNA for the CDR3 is TGTGCCAGCACAACGGACACCTTCGTGGAGACCCAGTACTTC.

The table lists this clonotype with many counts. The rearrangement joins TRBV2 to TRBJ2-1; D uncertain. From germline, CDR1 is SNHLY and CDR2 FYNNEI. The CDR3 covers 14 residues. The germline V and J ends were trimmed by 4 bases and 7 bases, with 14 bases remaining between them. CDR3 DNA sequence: TGTGCCAGCAGTGGGGGATGGGCCGGGAATGAGCAGTTCTTC. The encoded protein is CASSGGWAGNEQFF.

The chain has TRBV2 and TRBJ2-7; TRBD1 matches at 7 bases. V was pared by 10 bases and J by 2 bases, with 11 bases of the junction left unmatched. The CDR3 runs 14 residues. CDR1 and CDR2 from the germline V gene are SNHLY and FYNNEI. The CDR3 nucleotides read TGTGCCAATTCCGGGTACAGGGGTCCCTACGAGCAGTACTTC. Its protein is CANSGYRGPYEQYF.

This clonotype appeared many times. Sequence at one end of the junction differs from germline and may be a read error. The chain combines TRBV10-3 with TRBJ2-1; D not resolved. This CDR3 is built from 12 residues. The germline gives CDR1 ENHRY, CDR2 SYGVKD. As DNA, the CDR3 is TGTGCCATCAGTGAGTCGCGCCAGTCTGCGCTCTTC. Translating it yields CAISESRQSALF.

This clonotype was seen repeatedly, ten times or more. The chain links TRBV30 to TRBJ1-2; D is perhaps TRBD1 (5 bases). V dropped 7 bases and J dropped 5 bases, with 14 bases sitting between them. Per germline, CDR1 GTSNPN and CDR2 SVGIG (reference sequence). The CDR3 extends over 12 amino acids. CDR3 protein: CASPIEGYGYTF. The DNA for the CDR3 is TGTGCCTCCCCGATAGAGGGGTATGGCTACACCTTC. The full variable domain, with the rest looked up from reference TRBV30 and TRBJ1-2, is SQTIHQWPATLVQPVGSPLSLECTVEGTSNPNLYWYRQAAGRGLQLLFYSVGIGQISSEVPQNLSASRPQDRQFILSSKKLLLSDSGFYLCASPIEGYGYTFGSGTRLTVV.

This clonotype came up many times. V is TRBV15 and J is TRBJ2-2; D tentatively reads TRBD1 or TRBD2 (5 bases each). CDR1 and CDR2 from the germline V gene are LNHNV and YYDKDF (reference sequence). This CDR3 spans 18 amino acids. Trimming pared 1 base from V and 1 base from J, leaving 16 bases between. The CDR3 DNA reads TGTGCCACCAGCAGAGTATCTTCCGGGACGGAGAACACCGGGGAGCTGTTTTTT. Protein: CATSRVSSGTENTGELFF.

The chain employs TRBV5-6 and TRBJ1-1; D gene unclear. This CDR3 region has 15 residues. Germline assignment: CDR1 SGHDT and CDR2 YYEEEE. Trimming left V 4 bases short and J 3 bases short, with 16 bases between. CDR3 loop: CASSQPRRKDTEAFF. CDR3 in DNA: TGTGCCAGCAGCCAGCCTAGGCGGAAAGACACTGAAGCTTTCTTT. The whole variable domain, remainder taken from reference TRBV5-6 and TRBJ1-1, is DAGVTQSPTHLIKTRGQQVTLRCSPKSGHDTVSWYQQALGQGPQFIFQYYEEEERQRGNFPDRFSGHQFPNYSSELNVNALLLGDSALYLCASSQPRRKDTEAFFGQGTRLTVV.

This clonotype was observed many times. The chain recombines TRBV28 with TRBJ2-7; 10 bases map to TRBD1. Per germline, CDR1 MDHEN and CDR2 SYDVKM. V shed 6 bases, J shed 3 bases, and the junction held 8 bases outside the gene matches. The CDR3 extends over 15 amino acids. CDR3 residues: CASSSPGQGFYEQYF. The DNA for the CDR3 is TGTGCCAGCAGCTCCCCGGGACAGGGGTTCTACGAGCAGTACTTC.

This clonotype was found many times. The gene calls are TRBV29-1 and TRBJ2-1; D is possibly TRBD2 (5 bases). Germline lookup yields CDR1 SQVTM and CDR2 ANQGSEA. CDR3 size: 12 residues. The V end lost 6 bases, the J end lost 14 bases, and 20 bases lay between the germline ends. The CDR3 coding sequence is TGCAGCGTCGACTCCGGACTCCATAGTGAGTTCTTC. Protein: CSVDSGLHSEFF.

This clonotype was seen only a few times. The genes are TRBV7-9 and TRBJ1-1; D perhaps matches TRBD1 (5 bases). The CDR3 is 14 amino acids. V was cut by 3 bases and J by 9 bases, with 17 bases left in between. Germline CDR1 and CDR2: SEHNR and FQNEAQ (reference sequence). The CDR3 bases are TGTGCCAGCAGCTTTCAGGGTCAGGGTCGTCAAGCTTTCTTT. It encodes CASSFQGQGRQAFF.

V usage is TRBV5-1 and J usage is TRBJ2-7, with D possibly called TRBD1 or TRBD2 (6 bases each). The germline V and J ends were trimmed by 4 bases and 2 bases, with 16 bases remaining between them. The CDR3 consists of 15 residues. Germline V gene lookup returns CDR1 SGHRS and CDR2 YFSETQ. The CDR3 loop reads CASSPVGGLAYEQYF. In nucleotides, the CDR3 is TGCGCCAGCAGCCCTGTTGGGGGGCTGGCCTACGAGCAGTACTTC.

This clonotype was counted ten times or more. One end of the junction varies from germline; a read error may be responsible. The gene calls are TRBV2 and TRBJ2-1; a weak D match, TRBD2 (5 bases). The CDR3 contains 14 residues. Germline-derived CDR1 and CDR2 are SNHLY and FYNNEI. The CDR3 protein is CASSERRVYNELLF. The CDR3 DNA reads TGTGCCAGCAGTGAAAGGCGGGTTTACAATGAGTTGCTCTTC.

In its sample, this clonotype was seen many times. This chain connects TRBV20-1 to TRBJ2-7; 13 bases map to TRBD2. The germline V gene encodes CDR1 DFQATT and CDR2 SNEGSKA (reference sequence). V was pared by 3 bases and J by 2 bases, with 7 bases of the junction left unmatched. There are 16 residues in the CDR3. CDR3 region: CSARDGTSGVTYEQYF. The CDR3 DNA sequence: TGCAGTGCTAGGGACGGGACTAGCGGGGTTACCTACGAGCAGTACTTC.

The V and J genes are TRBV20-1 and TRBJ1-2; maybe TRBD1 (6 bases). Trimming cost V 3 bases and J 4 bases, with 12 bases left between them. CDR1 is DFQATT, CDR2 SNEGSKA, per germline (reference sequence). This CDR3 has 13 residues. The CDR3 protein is CSARHQGPYGYTF. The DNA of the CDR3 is TGCAGTGCTAGGCATCAGGGGCCCTATGGCTACACCTTC.

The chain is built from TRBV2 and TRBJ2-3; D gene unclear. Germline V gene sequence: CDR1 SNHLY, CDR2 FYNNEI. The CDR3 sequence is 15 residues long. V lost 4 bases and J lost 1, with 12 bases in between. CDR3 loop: CASSGLGARTDTQYF. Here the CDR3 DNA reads TGTGCCAGCAGTGGGTTGGGCGCTCGCACAGATACGCAGTATTTT.

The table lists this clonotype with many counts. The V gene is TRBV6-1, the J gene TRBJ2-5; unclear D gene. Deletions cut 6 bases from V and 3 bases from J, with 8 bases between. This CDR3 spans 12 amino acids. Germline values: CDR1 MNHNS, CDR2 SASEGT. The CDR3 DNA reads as TGTGCCAGCAGGGACGATAAAGAGACCCAGTACTTC. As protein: CASRDDKETQYF.

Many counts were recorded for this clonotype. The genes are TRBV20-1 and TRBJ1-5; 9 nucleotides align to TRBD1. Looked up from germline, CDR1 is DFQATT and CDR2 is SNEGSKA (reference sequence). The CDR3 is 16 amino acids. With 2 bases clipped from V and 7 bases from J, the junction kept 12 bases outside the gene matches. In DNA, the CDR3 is TGCAGTGCTAGACTCCAACCGGGACAGGGAAAGCAGCCCCAGCATTTT. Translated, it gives CSARLQPGQGKQPQHF.

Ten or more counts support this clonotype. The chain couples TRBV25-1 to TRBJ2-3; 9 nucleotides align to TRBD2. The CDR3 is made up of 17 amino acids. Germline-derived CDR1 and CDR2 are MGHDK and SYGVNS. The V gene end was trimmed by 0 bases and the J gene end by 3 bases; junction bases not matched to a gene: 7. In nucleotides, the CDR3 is TGTGCCAGCAGTGAATATAAGACTAGCGGAACGACAGATACGCAGTATTTT. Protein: CASSEYKTSGTTDTQYF.

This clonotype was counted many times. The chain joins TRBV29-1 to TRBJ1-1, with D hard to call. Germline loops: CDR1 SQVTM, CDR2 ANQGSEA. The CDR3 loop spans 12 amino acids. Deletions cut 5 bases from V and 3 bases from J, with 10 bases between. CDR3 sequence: CSVLPADTEAFF. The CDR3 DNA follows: TGCAGCGTTCTTCCTGCGGACACTGAAGCTTTCTTT.

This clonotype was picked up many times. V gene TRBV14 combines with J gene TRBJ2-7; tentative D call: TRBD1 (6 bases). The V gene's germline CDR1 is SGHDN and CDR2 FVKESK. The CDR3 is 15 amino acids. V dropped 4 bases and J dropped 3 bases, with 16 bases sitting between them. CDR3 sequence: CASSPHIGQFYEQYF. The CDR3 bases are TGTGCCAGCAGCCCTCACATCGGACAGTTCTACGAGCAGTACTTC.

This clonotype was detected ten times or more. For the CDR3, the DNA is TGTGCCAGCAGTTACTCAGTGGGAGAGTCCATGAATGAGCAGTTCTTC. It is translated as CASSYSVGESMNEQFF. The genes are TRBV6-5 and TRBJ2-1; the D gene is possibly TRBD2 (5 bases). Between the trimmed V and J ends, which lost 0 bases and 7 bases, there was a span of 16 bases. This CDR3 is 16 amino acids long. CDR1 is MNHEY and CDR2 is SVGAGI in the germline V gene.

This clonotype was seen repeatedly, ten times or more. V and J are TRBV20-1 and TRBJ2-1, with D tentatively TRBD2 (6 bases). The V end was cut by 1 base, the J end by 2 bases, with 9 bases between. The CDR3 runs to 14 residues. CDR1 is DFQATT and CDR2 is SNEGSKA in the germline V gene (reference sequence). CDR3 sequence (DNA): TGCAGTGCTAGAGGAGGAGGGGCCTACAATGAGCAGTTCTTC. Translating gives CSARGGGAYNEQFF.